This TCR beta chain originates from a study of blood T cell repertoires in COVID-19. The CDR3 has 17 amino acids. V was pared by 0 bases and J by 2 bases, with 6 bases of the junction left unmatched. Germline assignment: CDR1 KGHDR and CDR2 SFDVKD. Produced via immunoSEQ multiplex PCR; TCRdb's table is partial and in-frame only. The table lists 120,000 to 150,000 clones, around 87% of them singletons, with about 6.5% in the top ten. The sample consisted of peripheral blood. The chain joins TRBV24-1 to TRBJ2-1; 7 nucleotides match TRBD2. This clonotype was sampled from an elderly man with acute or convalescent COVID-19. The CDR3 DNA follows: TGTGCCACCAGTGATTTGTCGGGGGAGGGGACCTACAATGAGCAGTTCTTC. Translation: CATSDLSGEGTYNEQFF.